These 18 T cell receptor beta chains share one sample of origin, sequenced in a study of CD4 T cells in relation to SARS-CoV-2 and coronaviruses. Clones were read by immunoSEQ multiplex PCR, and TCRdb kept only the in-frame ones, dropping some. This table has about 64,000 clones, approximately 94% appearing once. Unexposed donor CD4+ T cells date from about 2011-2019, before the COVID-19 pandemic. Sequenced: naive CD4+ T cells from PBMCs. The subset here: naive CD4+ T cells isolated by negative enrichment. These receptors were obtained from a human donor in good health.

The chain couples TRBV28 to TRBJ1-2; TRBD1 might be the D (6 bases). The ends were cut back, 6 bases at V and 2 bases at J, with 19 bases in the middle. This CDR3 has 16 amino acids. Per germline, CDR1 MDHEN and CDR2 SYDVKM. The CDR3 loop is CASSQKRDTLNYGYTF. As DNA, the CDR3 is TGTGCCAGCAGCCAAAAACGGGACACCTTAAACTATGGCTACACCTTC.

This chain joins TRBV28 and TRBJ2-3; weak D call: TRBD2 (6 bases). The CDR3 spans 16 residues. Between the trimmed V and J ends, which lost 4 bases and 0 bases, there was a span of 14 bases. The V gene's germline CDR1 is MDHEN and CDR2 SYDVKM. CDR3 sequence: CASSSLLAASTDTQYF. The CDR3 coding sequence is TGTGCCAGCAGTTCCCTATTAGCGGCTAGCACAGATACGCAGTATTTT.

As DNA, the CDR3 is TGTGCCAGCAGTCCGACCGCTCGGACTAGCGGGAGTTGGGAGACCCAGTACTTC. Translation gives CASSPTARTSGSWETQYF. V and J are TRBV27 and TRBJ2-5, with 13 bases fitting TRBD2. Germline CDR1 is MNHEY and CDR2 is SMNVEV (reference sequence). Germline trimming cut 5 bases from V and 5 bases from J; bases unmatched to any gene: 14. The CDR3 length is 18 residues.

The chain employs TRBV2 and TRBJ1-1; 8 nucleotides align to TRBD1. Germline CDR1 and CDR2: SNHLY and FYNNEI. This CDR3 comprises 14 residues. The junction had 4 bases not matched to a gene; V was cut back by 2 bases and J by 5 bases. The CDR3 coding sequence is TGTGCCAGCAGTGAACAGGGGGCTAGGACTGAAGCTTTCTTT. Translation gives CASSEQGARTEAFF.

The chain is built from TRBV4-1 and TRBJ1-2, with TRBD1 matching 7 bases. CDR3 length: 16 residues. Trimming removed 0 bases from V and 1 base from J; junction bases left unmatched: 5. Germline V gene lookup returns CDR1 MGHRA and CDR2 YSYEKL. Written as DNA, the CDR3 is TGCGCCAGCAGCCAAGATAGGGGGCAGGGTAACTATGGCTACACCTTC. It codes for CASSQDRGQGNYGYTF.

V is TRBV4-1 and J is TRBJ2-1, with 7 bases identical to TRBD2. The CDR3 loop spans 17 amino acids. J gave up 5 bases and V 0 bases, and 10 bases lay outside the gene matches. CDR1 MGHRA and CDR2 YSYEKL come from the germline V gene. DNA for the CDR3: TGCGCCAGCAGCCAAGAGGTGGCGGGGGAACGAAACAATGAGCAGTTCTTC. Encoded protein: CASSQEVAGERNNEQFF.

The V call is TRBV6-5, the J call TRBJ1-1; maybe TRBD1 (6 bases). Per germline, CDR1 MNHEY and CDR2 SVGAGI. The CDR3 consists of 12 residues. V lost 6 bases and J 11 bases, leaving 16 bases between the germline ends. The CDR3 sequence is CASSQGGTWAFF. The CDR3 region has the DNA TGTGCCAGCAGCCAAGGGGGGACCTGGGCTTTCTTT.

This rearrangement joins TRBV28 to TRBJ1-5, with D hard to call. Germline CDR1 is MDHEN and CDR2 is SYDVKM. Trimming took off 5 bases at V and 7 bases at J, with 18 bases between the two ends. This CDR3 spans 15 amino acids. The CDR3 coding sequence is TGTGCCAGCAGTACCAAATTGTGGGGAGGGCAGCCCCAGCATTTT. Translated: CASSTKLWGGQPQHF.

This chain links TRBV20-1 with TRBJ1-5; possibly TRBD1 for D (5 bases). Looked up from germline, CDR1 is DFQATT and CDR2 is SNEGSKA (reference sequence). Trimming pared 3 bases from V and 3 bases from J, leaving 15 bases between. CDR3 size: 15 residues. The CDR3, as DNA: TGCAGTGCTAGTTTCAACAGGCGAATCAATCAGCCCCAGCATTTT. The encoded protein is CSASFNRRINQPQHF.

V is TRBV19 and J is TRBJ2-1; 10 nucleotides align to TRBD1. CDR1 and CDR2 (germline): LNHDA, SQIVND (reference sequence). V gave up 6 bases and J gave up 3 bases; unmatched junction bases: 8. This CDR3 is 16 amino acids long. CDR3 coding DNA: TGTGCCAGTAGGACTAGACAGGGGGCGAACTACAATGAGCAGTTCTTC. Translating it yields CASRTRQGANYNEQFF.

The J gene is TRBJ2-2, the V gene TRBV2; 8 bases agree with TRBD1. CDR3 size: 15 residues. Germline V lookup: CDR1 SNHLY, CDR2 FYNNEI. Trimming at V came to 6 bases and at J to 3 bases, leaving 6 bases not matched to a gene. CDR3 DNA: TGTGCCAGCAGAACAGGGGGTTTTGACACCGGGGAGCTGTTTTTT. This translates into CASRTGGFDTGELFF.

The V and J genes are TRBV27 and TRBJ2-1, with D maybe TRBD2 (6 bases). From germline, CDR1 is MNHEY and CDR2 SMNVEV (reference sequence). The CDR3 is 15 residues long. Trimming left V 6 bases short and J 0 bases short, with 12 bases between. The CDR3 region is CASSSSASSYNEQFF. CDR3 nucleotides: TGTGCCAGCAGCTCTAGCGCCAGCTCCTACAATGAGCAGTTCTTC.

V and J are TRBV30 and TRBJ2-7; D could derive from TRBD1 or TRBD2 (5 bases each). The CDR3 sequence is 13 residues long. Trimming pared 1 base from V and 0 bases from J, leaving 7 bases between. Germline V gene lookup returns CDR1 GTSNPN and CDR2 SVGIG (reference sequence). In DNA form, the CDR3 reads TGTGCCTGGAGTGAGGGGAGCTCCTACGAGCAGTACTTC. Translated, it gives CAWSEGSSYEQYF.

The chain carries TRBV7-9 and TRBJ2-7; a possible D gene is TRBD1 (6 bases). CDR3 length equals 17 residues. Trimming shortened V by 5 bases and J by 1 base, and 21 bases separated the two germline ends. Germline-derived CDR1 and CDR2 are SEHNR and FQNEAQ (reference sequence). The CDR3 spells CASSPRPQGFKSYEQYF. The CDR3 region has the DNA TGTGCCAGCAGCCCCCGTCCACAGGGTTTCAAATCCTACGAGCAGTACTTC.

The rearrangement uses TRBV6-5 and TRBJ1-3; no reliable D call. V was clipped by 9 bases and J by 4 bases, with 13 bases between them. Germline CDR1 is MNHEY and CDR2 is SVGAGI. The CDR3 has 13 amino acids. Written as DNA, the CDR3 is TGTGCCAGTAGGTCCAGTTCAGGAAACACCATATATTTT. Translated, it gives CASRSSSGNTIYF.

This clone was seen a handful of times. The V gene is TRBV6-5, the J gene TRBJ1-5; TRBD1 matches at 8 bases. This CDR3 is 14 amino acids long. Germline values: CDR1 MNHEY, CDR2 SVGAGI. Trimming at V came to 6 bases and at J to 9 bases, leaving 10 bases not matched to a gene. Here the CDR3 reads CASRPRQGWGPQHF. The CDR3 DNA reads as TGTGCCAGCAGACCCAGACAGGGGTGGGGGCCCCAGCATTTT.

The V and J genes are TRBV24-1 and TRBJ2-1, with D perhaps assigned TRBD1 or TRBD2 (7 bases each). Between the trimmed V and J ends, which lost 9 bases and 8 bases, there was a span of 19 bases. Germline lookup yields CDR1 KGHDR and CDR2 SFDVKD. The CDR3 has 14 amino acids. This CDR3 reads CATSQGGARDEQFF. The CDR3 DNA reads as TGTGCCACCTCCCAGGGGGGGGCACGCGATGAGCAGTTCTTC.

This chain links TRBV28 with TRBJ2-3; TRBD1 agrees at 7 bases. This CDR3 comprises 15 residues. Germline CDR1 MDHEN, CDR2 SYDVKM. Trimming removed 0 bases from V and 4 bases from J; junction bases left unmatched: 4. CDR3 in amino acids: CASSLWTGSADTQYF. The CDR3 coding sequence is TGTGCCAGCAGTTTATGGACAGGGAGTGCAGATACGCAGTATTTT. Based on the CDR3 plus reference TRBV28 and TRBJ2-3, the full variable domain is DVKVTQSSRYLVKRTGEKVFLECVQDMDHENMFWYRQDPGLGLRLIYFSYDVKMKEKGDIPEGYSVSREKKERFSLILESASTNQTSMYLCASSLWTGSADTQYFGPGTRLTVL.